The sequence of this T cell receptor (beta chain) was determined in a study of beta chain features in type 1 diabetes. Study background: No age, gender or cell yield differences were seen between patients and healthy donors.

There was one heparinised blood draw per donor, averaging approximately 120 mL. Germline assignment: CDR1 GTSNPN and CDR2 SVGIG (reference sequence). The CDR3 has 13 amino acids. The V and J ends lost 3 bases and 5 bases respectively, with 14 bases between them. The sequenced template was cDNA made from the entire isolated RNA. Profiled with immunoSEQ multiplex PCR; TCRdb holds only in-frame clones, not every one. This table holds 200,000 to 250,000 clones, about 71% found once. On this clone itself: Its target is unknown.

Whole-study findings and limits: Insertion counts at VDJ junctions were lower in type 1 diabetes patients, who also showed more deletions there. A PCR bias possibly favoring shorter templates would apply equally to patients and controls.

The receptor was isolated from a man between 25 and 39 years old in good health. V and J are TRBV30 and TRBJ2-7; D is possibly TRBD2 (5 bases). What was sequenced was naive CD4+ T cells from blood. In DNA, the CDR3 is TGTGCCTGGAGGGACGGCGGGTACGACGAGCAGTACTTC. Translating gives CAWRDGGYDEQYF.